These 10 T cell receptor beta chains were all obtained from the same sample, sequenced in a study of blood T cell repertoires in COVID-19. Assay: immunoSEQ multiplex PCR; the TCRdb copy retains only in-frame clones and omits some. Of more than 85,000 clones listed, over 70% were seen once; the top ten hold roughly 4.2%. The sequencing sample was made of peripheral blood. These receptors were taken from a woman aged 50 to 60 with acute or convalescent COVID-19.

The chain combines TRBV7-2 with TRBJ1-2, with D perhaps matching TRBD1 (5 bases). The CDR3 sequence is 13 residues long. Germline V gives CDR1 SGHTA, CDR2 FQGNSA. The V end was cut by 6 bases, the J end by 8 bases, with 16 bases between. CDR3: CASSHPGLGGYTF. DNA for the CDR3: TGTGCCAGCAGTCACCCGGGACTAGGAGGCTACACCTTC.

The chain recombines TRBV2 with TRBJ2-7; 10 positions match TRBD1. V lost 5 bases and J lost 3; bases outside the gene matches: 7. This CDR3 spans 15 amino acids. Germline V gene lookup returns CDR1 SNHLY and CDR2 FYNNEI. CDR3 in DNA: TGTGCCAGCAGTCTAGACAGGGGGCAGTTCTACGAGCAGTACTTC. Protein: CASSLDRGQFYEQYF.

The rearrangement uses TRBV5-5 and TRBJ1-5; TRBD1 matches at 7 bases. The CDR3 consists of 15 residues. CDR1 and CDR2 (germline): SGHKS, YYEKEE (reference sequence). V shed 3 bases, J shed 3 bases, and the junction held 6 bases outside the gene matches. The CDR3 region has the DNA TGTGCCAGCAGCTCGTTCGACAGGGCCAATCAGCCCCAGCATTTT. Translating it yields CASSSFDRANQPQHF.

The chain recombines TRBV9 with TRBJ2-7; 9 bases fit TRBD1. CDR3 size: 15 residues. Germline CDR1 and CDR2: SGDLS and YYNGEE. V trimming: 0 bases; J trimming: 5 bases; junction bases outside the gene matches: 6. The chain's CDR3 is CASSVGGTGNNEQYF. The CDR3 DNA reads as TGTGCCAGCAGCGTAGGTGGGACAGGGAACAACGAGCAGTACTTC.

This clone turned up a few times. The chain couples TRBV4-3 to TRBJ2-2; 8 bases fit TRBD1. The CDR3 length is 13 residues. The germline V gene encodes CDR1 LGHNA and CDR2 YSLEER. Trimming removed 8 bases from V and 7 bases from J; junction bases left unmatched: 6. The chain's CDR3 is CASGQGGNGELFF. CDR3 bases: TGCGCCAGCGGACAGGGCGGGAACGGGGAGCTGTTTTTT.

As concerns this clone: Other nucleotide sequences in the sample specify the same CDR3. V usage is TRBV18 and J usage is TRBJ1-2; the match to TRBD1 covers 7 bases. The CDR3 sequence is 13 residues long. Trimming at V came to 3 bases and at J to 6 bases, leaving 4 bases not matched to a gene. In germline, CDR1 is KGHSH, CDR2 LQKENI. The CDR3 nucleotides are TGTGCCAGCTCACCCGGGACAGCTCATGGCTACACCTTC. Protein: CASSPGTAHGYTF.

The rearrangement joins TRBV6-5 to TRBJ1-4; 8 bases match TRBD1. Germline trimming cut 0 bases from V and 7 bases from J; bases unmatched to any gene: 4. Germline V gene data show CDR1 as MNHEY and CDR2 as SVGAGI. The CDR3 has 15 residues. CDR3 amino acids: CASSYSGTGGEKLFF. CDR3 bases: TGTGCCAGCAGTTACTCCGGGACAGGAGGTGAAAAACTGTTTTTT.

V and J are TRBV5-1 and TRBJ2-1; D perhaps matches TRBD2 (6 bases). CDR3 length equals 15 residues. Germline values: CDR1 SGHRS, CDR2 YFSETQ. Trimming removed 0 bases from V and 8 bases from J, with 15 bases in between. DNA of the CDR3: TGCGCCAGCAGCTTGGTGGGTAGGGAGGTGGATGAGCAGTTCTTC. This translates into CASSLVGREVDEQFF. Looking up the rest from reference TRBV5-1 and TRBJ2-1 gives the full variable domain: KAGVTQTPRYLIKTRGQQVTLSCSPISGHRSVSWYQQTPGQGLQFLFEYFSETQRNKGNFPGRFSGRQFSNSRSEMNVSTLELGDSALYLCASSLVGREVDEQFFGPGTRLTVL.

The chain carries TRBV4-1 and TRBJ1-1, with D uncertain. The CDR3 consists of 13 residues. Germline assignment: CDR1 MGHRA and CDR2 YSYEKL. Trimming took off 8 bases at V and 0 bases at J, with 10 bases between the two ends. CDR3 in amino acids: CASGDRLNTEAFF. DNA of the CDR3: TGCGCCAGCGGAGACCGATTGAACACTGAAGCTTTCTTT.

In its sample, this clone was seen a few times. This chain uses TRBV5-1 with TRBJ2-3; TRBD1 is a possible D gene (5 bases). The CDR3 extends over 15 amino acids. Between the trimmed V and J ends, which lost 2 bases and 0 bases, there was a span of 10 bases. From germline, CDR1 is SGHRS and CDR2 YFSETQ. The CDR3 DNA reads TGCGCCAGCAGCTTAGGGGTGTCTAGCACAGATACGCAGTATTTT. Translation: CASSLGVSSTDTQYF. The complete variable domain, with remaining parts taken from reference TRBV5-1 and TRBJ2-3, reads KAGVTQTPRYLIKTRGQQVTLSCSPISGHRSVSWYQQTPGQGLQFLFEYFSETQRNKGNFPGRFSGRQFSNSRSEMNVSTLELGDSALYLCASSLGVSSTDTQYFGPGTRLTVL.